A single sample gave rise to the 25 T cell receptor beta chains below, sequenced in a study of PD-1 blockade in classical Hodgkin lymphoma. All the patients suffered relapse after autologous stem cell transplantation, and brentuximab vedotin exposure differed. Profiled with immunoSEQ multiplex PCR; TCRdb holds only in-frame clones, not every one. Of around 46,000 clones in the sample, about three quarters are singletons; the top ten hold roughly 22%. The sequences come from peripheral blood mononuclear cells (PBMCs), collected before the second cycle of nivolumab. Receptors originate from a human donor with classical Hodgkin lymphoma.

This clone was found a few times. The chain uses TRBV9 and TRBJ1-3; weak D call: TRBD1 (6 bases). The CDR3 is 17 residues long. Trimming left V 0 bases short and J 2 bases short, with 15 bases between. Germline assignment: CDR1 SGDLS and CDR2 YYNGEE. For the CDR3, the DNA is TGTGCCAGCAGCGTAGATCCAGGGGCGAAGACTGGAAACACCATATATTTT. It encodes CASSVDPGAKTGNTIYF. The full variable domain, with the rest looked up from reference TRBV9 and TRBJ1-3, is DSGVTQTPKHLITATGQRVTLRCSPRSGDLSVYWYQQSLDQGLQFLIQYYNGEERAKGNILERFSAQQFPDLHSELNLSSLELGDSALYFCASSVDPGAKTGNTIYFGEGSWLTVV.

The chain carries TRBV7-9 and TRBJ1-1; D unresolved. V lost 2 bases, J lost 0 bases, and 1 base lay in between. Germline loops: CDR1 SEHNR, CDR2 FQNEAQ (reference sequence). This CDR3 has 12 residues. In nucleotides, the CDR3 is TGTGCCAGCAGCTTACTGAACACTGAAGCTTTCTTT. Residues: CASSLLNTEAFF.

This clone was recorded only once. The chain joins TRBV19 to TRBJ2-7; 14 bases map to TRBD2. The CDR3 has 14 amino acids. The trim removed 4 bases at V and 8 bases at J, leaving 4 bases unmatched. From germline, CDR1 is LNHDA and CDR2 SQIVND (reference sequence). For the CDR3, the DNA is TGTGCCAGTAGTACGACTAGCGGGGGGGCACAGCAGTACTTC. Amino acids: CASSTTSGGAQQYF.

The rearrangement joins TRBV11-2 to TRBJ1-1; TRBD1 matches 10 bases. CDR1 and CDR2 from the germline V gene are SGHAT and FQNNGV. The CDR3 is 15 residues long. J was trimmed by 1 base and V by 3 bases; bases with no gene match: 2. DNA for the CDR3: TGTGCCAGCAGCTTGTGGGACAGGGGGAACACTGAAGCTTTCTTT. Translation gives CASSLWDRGNTEAFF.

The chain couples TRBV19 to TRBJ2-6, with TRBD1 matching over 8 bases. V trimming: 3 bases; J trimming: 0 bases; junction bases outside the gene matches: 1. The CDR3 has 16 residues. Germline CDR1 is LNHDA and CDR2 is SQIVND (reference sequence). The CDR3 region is CASSMGQASGANVLTF. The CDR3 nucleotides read TGTGCCAGTAGTATGGGACAGGCCTCTGGGGCCAACGTCCTGACTTTC.

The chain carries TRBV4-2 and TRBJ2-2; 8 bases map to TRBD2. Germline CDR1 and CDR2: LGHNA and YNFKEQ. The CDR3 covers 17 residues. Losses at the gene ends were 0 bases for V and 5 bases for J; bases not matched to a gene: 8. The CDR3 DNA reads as TGTGCCAGCAGCCAAGATTGGGCCGGGAGGGCTACCGGGGAGCTGTTTTTT. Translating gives CASSQDWAGRATGELFF.

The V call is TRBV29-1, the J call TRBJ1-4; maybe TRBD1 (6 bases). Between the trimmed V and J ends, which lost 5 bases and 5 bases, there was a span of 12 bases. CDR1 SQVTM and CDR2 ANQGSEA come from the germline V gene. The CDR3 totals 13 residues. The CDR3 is CSVLGDKNEKLFF. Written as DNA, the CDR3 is TGCAGCGTTTTGGGGGACAAGAATGAAAAACTGTTTTTT.

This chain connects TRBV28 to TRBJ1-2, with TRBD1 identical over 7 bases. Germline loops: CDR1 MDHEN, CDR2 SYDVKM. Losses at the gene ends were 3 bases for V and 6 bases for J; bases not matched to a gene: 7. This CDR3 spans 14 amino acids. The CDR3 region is CASSLSDRADGYTF. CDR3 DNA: TGTGCCAGCAGTTTGAGTGACAGGGCGGATGGCTACACCTTC.

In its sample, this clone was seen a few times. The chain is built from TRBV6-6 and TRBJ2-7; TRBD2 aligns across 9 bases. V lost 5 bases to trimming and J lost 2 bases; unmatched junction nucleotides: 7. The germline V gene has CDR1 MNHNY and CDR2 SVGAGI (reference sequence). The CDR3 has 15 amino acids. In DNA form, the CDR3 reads TGTGCCAGCAGTCTTAGCGGGGGCCCTGCCTACGAGCAGTACTTC. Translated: CASSLSGGPAYEQYF.

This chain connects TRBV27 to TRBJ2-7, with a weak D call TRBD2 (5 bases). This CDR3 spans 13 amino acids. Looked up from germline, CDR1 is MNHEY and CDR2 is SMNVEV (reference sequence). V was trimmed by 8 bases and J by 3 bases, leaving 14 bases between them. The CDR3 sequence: CASGLAKNYEQYF. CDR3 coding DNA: TGTGCCAGCGGACTGGCGAAGAACTACGAGCAGTACTTC.

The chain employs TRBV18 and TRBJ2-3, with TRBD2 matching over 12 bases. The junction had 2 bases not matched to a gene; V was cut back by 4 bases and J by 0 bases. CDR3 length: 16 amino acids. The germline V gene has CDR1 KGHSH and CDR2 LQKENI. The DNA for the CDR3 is TGTGCCAGCTCACTAGGGACTAGCGGGAGCACAGATACGCAGTATTTT. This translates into CASSLGTSGSTDTQYF. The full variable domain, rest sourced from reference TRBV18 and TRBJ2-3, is NAGVMQNPRHLVRRRGQEARLRCSPMKGHSHVYWYRQLPEEGLKFMVYLQKENIIDESGMPKERFSAEFPKEGPSILRIQQVVRGDSAAYFCASSLGTSGSTDTQYFGPGTRLTVL.

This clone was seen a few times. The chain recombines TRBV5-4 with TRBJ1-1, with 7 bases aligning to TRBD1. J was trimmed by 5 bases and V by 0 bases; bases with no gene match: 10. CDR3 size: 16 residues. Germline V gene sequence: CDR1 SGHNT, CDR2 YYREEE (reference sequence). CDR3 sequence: CASSLGGQGQRTEAFF. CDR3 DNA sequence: TGTGCCAGCAGCTTGGGTGGGCAGGGACAGCGGACTGAAGCTTTCTTT. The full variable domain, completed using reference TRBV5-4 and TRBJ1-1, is ETGVTQSPTHLIKTRGQQVTLRCSSQSGHNTVSWYQQALGQGPQFIFQYYREEENGRGNFPPRFSGLQFPNYSSELNVNALELDDSALYLCASSLGGQGQRTEAFFGQGTRLTVV.

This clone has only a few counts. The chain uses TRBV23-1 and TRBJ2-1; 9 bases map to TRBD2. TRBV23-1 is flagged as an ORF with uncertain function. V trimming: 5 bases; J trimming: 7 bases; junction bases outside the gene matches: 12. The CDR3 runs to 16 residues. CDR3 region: CASSDSGSRRYNEQFF. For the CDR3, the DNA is TGCGCCAGCAGTGATAGCGGGAGTAGAAGGTATAATGAGCAGTTCTTC.

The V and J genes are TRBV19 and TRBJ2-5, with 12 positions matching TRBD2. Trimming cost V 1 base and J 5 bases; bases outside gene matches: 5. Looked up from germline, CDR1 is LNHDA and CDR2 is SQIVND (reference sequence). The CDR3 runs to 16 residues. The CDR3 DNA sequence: TGTGCCAGTAGTATAGCCTGGACTAGCGGGATTGAGACCCAGTACTTC. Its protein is CASSIAWTSGIETQYF.

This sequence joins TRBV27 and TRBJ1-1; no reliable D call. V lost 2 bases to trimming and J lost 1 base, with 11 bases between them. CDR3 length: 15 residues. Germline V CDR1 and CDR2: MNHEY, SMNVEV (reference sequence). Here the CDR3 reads CASSLLGSRNTEAFF. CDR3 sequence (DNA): TGTGCCAGCAGTTTACTCGGGTCCCGGAACACTGAAGCTTTCTTT.

The CDR3 coding sequence is TGTGCCAGCAGCTTAGTACTAAGTTCGCTAGCGTGGAGATACAATGAGCAGTTCTTC. Protein: CASSLVLSSLAWRYNEQFF. The V call is TRBV7-9, the J call TRBJ2-1, with D tentatively TRBD2 (6 bases). This CDR3 region has 19 residues. V lost 1 base, J lost 4 bases, and 23 bases lay in between. Germline CDR1 reads SEHNR; CDR2 reads FQNEAQ (reference sequence).

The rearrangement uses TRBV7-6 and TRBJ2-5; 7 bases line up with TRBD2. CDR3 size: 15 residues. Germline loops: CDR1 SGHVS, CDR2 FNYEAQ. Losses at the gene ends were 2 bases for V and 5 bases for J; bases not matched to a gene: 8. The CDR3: CASSLWEGRAETQYF. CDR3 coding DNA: TGTGCCAGCAGCTTATGGGAGGGGCGGGCTGAGACCCAGTACTTC.

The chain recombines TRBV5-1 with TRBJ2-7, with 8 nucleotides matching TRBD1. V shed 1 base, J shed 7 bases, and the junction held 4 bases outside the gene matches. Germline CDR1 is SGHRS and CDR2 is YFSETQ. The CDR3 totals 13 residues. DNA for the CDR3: TGCGCCAGCAGCTTGATAACAGGGGGGGAGCAGTACTTC. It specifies CASSLITGGEQYF.

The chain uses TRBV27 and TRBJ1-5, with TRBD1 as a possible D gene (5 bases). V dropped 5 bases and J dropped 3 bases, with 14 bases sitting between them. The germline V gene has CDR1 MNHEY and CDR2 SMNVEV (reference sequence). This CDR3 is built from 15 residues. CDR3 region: CASSLNGGSNQPQHF. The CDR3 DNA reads TGTGCCAGCAGTCTAAACGGGGGGTCCAATCAGCCCCAGCATTTT.

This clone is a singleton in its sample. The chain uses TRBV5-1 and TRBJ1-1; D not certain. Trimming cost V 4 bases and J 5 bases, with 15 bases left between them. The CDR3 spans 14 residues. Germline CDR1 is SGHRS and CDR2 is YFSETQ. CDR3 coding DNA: TGCGCCAGCAGCACGTCGACGGGTGGGACTGAAGCTTTCTTT. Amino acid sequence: CASSTSTGGTEAFF. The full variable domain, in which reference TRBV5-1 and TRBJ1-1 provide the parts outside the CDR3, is KAGVTQTPRYLIKTRGQQVTLSCSPISGHRSVSWYQQTPGQGLQFLFEYFSETQRNKGNFPGRFSGRQFSNSRSEMNVSTLELGDSALYLCASSTSTGGTEAFFGQGTRLTVV.

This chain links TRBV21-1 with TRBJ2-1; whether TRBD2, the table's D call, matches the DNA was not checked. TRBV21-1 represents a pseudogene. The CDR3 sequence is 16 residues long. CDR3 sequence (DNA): TGTGCCAGCAGCAGTGGACTAGCGGGAGGATACAATGAGCAGTTCTTC. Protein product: CASSSGLAGGYNEQFF.

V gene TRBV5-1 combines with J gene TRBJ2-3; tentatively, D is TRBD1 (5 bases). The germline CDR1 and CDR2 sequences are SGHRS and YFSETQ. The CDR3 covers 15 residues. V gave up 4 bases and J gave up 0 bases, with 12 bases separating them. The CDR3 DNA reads TGCGCCAGCAGCCCGGACAAACCTAGCACAGATACGCAGTATTTT. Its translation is CASSPDKPSTDTQYF.

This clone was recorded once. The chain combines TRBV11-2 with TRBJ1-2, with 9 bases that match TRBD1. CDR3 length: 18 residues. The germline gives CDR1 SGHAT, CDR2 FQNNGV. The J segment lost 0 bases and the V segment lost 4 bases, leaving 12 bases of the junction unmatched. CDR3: CASSSPTGGRRANYGYTF. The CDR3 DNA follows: TGTGCCAGCAGCTCCCCGACAGGGGGAAGAAGGGCTAACTATGGCTACACCTTC. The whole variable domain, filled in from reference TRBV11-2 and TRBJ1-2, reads EAGVAQSPRYKIIEKRQSVAFWCNPISGHATLYWYQQILGQGPKLLIQFQNNGVVDDSQLPKDRFSAERLKGVDSTLKIQPAKLEDSAVYLCASSSPTGGRRANYGYTFGSGTRLTVV.

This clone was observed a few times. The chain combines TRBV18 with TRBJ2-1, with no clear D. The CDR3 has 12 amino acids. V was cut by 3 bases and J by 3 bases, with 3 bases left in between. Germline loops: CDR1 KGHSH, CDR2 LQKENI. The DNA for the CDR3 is TGTGCCAGCTCACCCCTCTACAATGAGCAGTTCTTC. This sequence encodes CASSPLYNEQFF.

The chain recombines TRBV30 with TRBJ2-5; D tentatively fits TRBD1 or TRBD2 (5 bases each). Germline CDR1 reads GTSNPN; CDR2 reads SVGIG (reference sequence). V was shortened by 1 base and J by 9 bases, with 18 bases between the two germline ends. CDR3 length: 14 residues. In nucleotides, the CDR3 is TGTGCCTGGAGTGACCGGGACGTAAAGGGGTCCCAGTACTTC. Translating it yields CAWSDRDVKGSQYF.